This T cell receptor (beta chain) was retrieved from a study of Ad26.COV2.S vaccination and SARS-CoV-2 variants. Treatment specified: some 20 received Ad26.COV2.S at low or high dose, single or two shots; 5 received placebo; per-sample allocation not given. Material that was analyzed had been drawn on day 63 after the first vaccine or placebo injection. The protocol was immunoSEQ multiplex PCR, while the TCRdb copy is restricted to in-frame clones and leaves out a portion. The profile shows 350,000 to 500,000 clones, roughly 87% of them singletons. This clone was found once. Its antigen is currently unknown. Other DNA sequences within the sample encode an identical CDR3. Study-wide findings and caveats: Substantial post-vaccination breadth of spike-specific CD8+ and CD4+ T cell responses was reported. Vaccine recipients showed a spike-specific TCR breadth that was higher than in placebo recipients.

This sequence was found in a person between 18 and 65 years old who received the Ad26.COV2.S COVID-19 vaccine or a placebo. The source was peripheral blood, collected in a trial of Ad26.COV2.S vaccine versus placebo.

The CDR3: CASSQGRTLHF. The CDR3 DNA is TGTGCCAGCAGCCAGGGGCGGACCCTCCACTTT. The chain employs TRBV3-1 (or the pseudogene TRBV3-2) and TRBJ1-6; D may be TRBD1 (5 bases). With 3 bases removed from V and 14 bases from J, the gap between germline ends came to 8 bases. Germline V CDR1 and CDR2: LGHDT, YNNKEL (reference sequence). The CDR3 length is 11 residues.